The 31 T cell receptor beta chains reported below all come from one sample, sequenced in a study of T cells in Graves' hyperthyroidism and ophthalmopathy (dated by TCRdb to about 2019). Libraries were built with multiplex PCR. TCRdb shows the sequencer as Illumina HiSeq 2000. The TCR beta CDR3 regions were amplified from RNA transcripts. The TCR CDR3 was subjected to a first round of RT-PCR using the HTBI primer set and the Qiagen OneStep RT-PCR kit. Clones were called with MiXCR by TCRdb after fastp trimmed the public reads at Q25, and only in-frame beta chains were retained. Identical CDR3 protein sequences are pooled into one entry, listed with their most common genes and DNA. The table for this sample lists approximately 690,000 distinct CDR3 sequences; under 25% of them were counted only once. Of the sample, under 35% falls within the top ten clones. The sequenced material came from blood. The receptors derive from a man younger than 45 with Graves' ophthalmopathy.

In nucleotides, the CDR3 is TGTGCCAGCACCCGGACAGAAGACACCATATATTTT. Its translation: CASTRTEDTIYF. The chain uses TRBV12-3 or TRBV12-4 and TRBJ1-3, with D perhaps matching TRBD1 (6 bases). This CDR3 is built from 12 residues. V was pared by 7 bases and J by 8 bases, with 12 bases between.

CDR3 loop: CASLEGGGYYYGYTF. CDR3 in DNA: TGTGCCAGCCTTGAGGGGGGCGGTTATTACTATGGCTACACCTTC. The rearrangement uses TRBV28 and TRBJ1-2; TRBD1 might be the D (6 bases). Germline assignment: CDR1 MDHEN and CDR2 SYDVKM. This CDR3 has 15 residues. Trimming cost V 8 bases and J 3 bases, with 19 bases left between them.

The CDR3 loop is CASSQDLAGAELDTQYF. CDR3 DNA sequence: TGTGCCAGCAGCCAAGATCTAGCGGGAGCGGAGCTGGATACGCAGTATTTT. This chain links TRBV3-1 with TRBJ2-3; 10 bases align to TRBD2. CDR1 LGHDT and CDR2 YNNKEL come from the germline V gene (reference sequence). The CDR3 covers 17 residues. After removal of 0 bases from V and 6 bases from J, the junction contained 9 bases not matched to a gene.

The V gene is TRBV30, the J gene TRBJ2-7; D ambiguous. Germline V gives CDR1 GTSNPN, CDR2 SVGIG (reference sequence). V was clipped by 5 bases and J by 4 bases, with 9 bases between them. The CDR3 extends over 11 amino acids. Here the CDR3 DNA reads TGTGCCTGGGGTCTGTTTTACGAGCAGTACTTC. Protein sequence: CAWGLFYEQYF.

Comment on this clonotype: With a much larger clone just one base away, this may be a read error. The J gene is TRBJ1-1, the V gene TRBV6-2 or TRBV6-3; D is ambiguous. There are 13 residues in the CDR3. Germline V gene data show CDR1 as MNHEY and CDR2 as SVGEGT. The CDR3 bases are TGTGCCAGCAGTCCCCACCCCTACACTGTAGCTTTCTTT. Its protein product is CASSPHPYTVAFF.

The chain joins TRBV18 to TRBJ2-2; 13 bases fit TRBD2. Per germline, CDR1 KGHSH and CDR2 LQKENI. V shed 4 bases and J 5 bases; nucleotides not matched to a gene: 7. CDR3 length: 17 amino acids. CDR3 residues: CASSLLRTSGRTGELFF. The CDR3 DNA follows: TGTGCCAGCTCACTTCTCCGGACTAGCGGGAGAACCGGGGAGCTGTTTTTT.

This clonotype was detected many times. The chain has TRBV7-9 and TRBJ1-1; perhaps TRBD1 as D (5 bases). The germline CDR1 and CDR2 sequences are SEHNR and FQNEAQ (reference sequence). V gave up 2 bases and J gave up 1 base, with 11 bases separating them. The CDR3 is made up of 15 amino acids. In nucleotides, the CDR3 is TGTGCCAGCAGCTTACGGGGCACCACGAACACTGAAGCTTTCTTT. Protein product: CASSLRGTTNTEAFF.

CDR3 in amino acids: CASRGTGGIFGIQYF. The CDR3 DNA reads as TGTGCCAGCAGGGGGACAGGGGGTATATTCGGCATTCAGTACTTC. V usage is TRBV12-3 or TRBV12-4 and J usage is TRBJ2-4; 11 bases agree with TRBD1. V lost 6 bases, J lost 9 bases, and 10 bases stayed unmatched. The CDR3 spans 15 residues.

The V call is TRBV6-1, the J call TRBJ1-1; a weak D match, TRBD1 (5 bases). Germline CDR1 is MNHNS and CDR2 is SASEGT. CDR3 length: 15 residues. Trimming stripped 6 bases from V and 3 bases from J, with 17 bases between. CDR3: CASSRGSTGYTEAFF. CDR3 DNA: TGTGCCAGCAGCCGCGGAAGCACAGGCTACACTGAAGCTTTCTTT.

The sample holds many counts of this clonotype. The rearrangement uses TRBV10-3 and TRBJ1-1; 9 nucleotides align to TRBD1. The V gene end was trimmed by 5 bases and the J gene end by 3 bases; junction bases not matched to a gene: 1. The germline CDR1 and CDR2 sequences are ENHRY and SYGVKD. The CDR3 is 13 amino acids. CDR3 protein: CAISRQGDTEAFF. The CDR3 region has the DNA TGTGCCATCAGTCGACAGGGGGACACTGAAGCTTTCTTT.

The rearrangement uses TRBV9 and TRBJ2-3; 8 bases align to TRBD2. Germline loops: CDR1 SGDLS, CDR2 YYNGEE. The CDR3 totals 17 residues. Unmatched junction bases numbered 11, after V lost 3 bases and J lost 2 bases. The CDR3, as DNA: TGTGCCAGCAGCGCATCCCAGGGCGGGAGGTTCACAGATACGCAGTATTTT. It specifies CASSASQGGRFTDTQYF.

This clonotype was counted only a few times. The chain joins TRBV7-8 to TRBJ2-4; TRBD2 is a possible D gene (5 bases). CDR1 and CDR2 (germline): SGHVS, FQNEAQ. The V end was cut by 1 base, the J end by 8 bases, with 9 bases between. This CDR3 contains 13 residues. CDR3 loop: CASSLGGLDIQYF. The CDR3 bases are TGTGCCAGCAGCTTAGGAGGGCTGGACATTCAGTACTTC.

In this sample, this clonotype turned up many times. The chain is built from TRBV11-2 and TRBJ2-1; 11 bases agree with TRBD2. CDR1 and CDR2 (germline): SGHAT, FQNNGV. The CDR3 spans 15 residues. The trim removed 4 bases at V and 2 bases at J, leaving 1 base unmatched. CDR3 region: CASSSLAGAYNEQFF. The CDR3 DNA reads TGTGCCAGCAGCTCACTAGCGGGGGCCTACAATGAGCAGTTCTTC.

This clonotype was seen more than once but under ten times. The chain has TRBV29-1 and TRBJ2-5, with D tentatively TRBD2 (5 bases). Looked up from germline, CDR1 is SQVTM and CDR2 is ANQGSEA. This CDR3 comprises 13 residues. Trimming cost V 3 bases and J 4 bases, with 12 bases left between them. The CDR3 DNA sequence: TGCAGCGTTGACACCTTGGGAGCAGAGACCCAGTACTTC. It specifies CSVDTLGAETQYF.

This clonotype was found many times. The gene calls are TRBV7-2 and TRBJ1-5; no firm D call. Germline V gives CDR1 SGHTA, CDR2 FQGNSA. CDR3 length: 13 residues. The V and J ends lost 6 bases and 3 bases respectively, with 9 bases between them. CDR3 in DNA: TGTGCCAGCAGTCAGGAACTCAATCAGCCCCAGCATTTT. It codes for CASSQELNQPQHF.

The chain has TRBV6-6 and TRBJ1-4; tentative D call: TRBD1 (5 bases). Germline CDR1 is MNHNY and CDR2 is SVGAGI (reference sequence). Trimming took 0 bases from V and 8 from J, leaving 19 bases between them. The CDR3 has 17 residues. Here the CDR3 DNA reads TGTGCCAGCAGTTACTCGGGCCAAGGGTTCGGGGGGGAAAAACTGTTTTTT. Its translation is CASSYSGQGFGGEKLFF.

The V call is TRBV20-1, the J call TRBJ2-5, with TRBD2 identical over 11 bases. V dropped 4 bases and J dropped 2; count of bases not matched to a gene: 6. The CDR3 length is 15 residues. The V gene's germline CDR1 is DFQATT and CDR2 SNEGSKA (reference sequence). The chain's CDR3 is CSAKGLADSQETQYF. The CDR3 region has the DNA TGCAGTGCTAAGGGACTAGCGGACTCTCAAGAGACCCAGTACTTC.

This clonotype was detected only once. This CDR3 reads CASSSAPSGQTRAYEQYF. DNA for the CDR3: TGTGCCAGCTCAAGTGCCCCCAGTGGCCAGACTAGGGCCTACGAGCAGTACTTC. V is TRBV2 and J is TRBJ2-7, with a tentative D call TRBD2 (6 bases). There are 18 residues in the CDR3. The germline V gene encodes CDR1 SNHLY and CDR2 FYNNEI. Trimming took off 8 bases at V and 2 bases at J, with 28 bases between the two ends. Filled out from reference TRBV2 and TRBJ2-7, the complete variable domain reads EPEVTQTPSHQVTQMGQEVILRCVPISNHLYFYWYRQILGQKVEFLVSFYNNEISEKSEIFDDQFSVERPDGSNFTLKIRSTKLEDSAMYFCASSSAPSGQTRAYEQYFGPGTRLTVT.

CDR3 coding DNA: TGTGCCAGCAGTGAATCGGGGGGACCCATGGGTAGCAATCAGCCCCAGCATTTT. It encodes CASSESGGPMGSNQPQHF. The V and J genes are TRBV6-1 and TRBJ1-5, with D possibly being TRBD1 (5 bases). The CDR3 runs 18 residues. The V gene's germline CDR1 is MNHNS and CDR2 SASEGT. V dropped 2 bases and J dropped 0 bases, with 17 bases sitting between them.

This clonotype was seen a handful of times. Here the CDR3 reads CASRPGTGVPGYTF. The CDR3 DNA reads as TGTGCCAGCAGGCCCGGGACAGGGGTTCCTGGCTACACCTTC. The chain is built from TRBV7-2 and TRBJ1-2, with 10 bases identical to TRBD1. After removal of 6 bases from V and 7 bases from J, the junction contained 8 bases not matched to a gene. Germline values: CDR1 SGHTA, CDR2 FQGNSA. This CDR3 comprises 14 residues.

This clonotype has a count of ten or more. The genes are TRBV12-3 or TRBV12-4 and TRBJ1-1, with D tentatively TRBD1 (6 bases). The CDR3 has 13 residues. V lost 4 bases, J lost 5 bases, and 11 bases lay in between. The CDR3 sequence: CASSSRGGTEAFF. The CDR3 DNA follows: TGTGCCAGCAGTTCCAGGGGAGGAACTGAAGCTTTCTTT.

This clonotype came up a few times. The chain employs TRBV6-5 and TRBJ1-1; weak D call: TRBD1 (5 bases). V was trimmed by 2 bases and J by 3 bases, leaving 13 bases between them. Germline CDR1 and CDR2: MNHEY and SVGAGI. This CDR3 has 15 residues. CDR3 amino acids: CASSYVRGEDTEAFF. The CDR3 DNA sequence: TGTGCCAGCAGTTACGTGAGGGGCGAGGACACTGAAGCTTTCTTT.

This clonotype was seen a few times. CDR3 DNA sequence: TGCAGCGTTGCGGGGGGAAGCTCCTACAATGAGCAGTTCTTC. This gives the protein CSVAGGSSYNEQFF. This rearrangement joins TRBV29-1 to TRBJ2-1; TRBD2 aligns across 7 bases. CDR3 length: 14 amino acids. V shed 4 bases and J 0 bases; nucleotides not matched to a gene: 3. Germline lookup yields CDR1 SQVTM and CDR2 ANQGSEA.

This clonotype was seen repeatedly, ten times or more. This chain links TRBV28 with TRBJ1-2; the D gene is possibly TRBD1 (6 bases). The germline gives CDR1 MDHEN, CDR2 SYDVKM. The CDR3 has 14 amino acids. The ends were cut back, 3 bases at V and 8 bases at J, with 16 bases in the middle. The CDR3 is CASSFLGGADGYTF. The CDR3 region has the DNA TGTGCCAGCAGTTTCTTGGGGGGCGCCGACGGCTACACCTTC.

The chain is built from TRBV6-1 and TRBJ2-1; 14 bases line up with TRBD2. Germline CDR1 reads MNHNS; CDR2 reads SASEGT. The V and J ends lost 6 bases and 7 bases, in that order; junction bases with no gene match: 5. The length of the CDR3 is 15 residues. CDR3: CASRLGLAGENEQFF. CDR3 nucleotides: TGTGCCAGCAGACTGGGACTAGCGGGAGAAAATGAGCAGTTCTTC.

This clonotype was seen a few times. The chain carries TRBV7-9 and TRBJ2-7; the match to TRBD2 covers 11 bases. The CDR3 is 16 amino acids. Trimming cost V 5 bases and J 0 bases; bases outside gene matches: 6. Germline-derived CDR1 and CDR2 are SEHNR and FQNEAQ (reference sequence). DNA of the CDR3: TGTGCCAGCAGCCCCCCTAGCGGGAGGAACTCCTACGAGCAGTACTTC. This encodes CASSPPSGRNSYEQYF.

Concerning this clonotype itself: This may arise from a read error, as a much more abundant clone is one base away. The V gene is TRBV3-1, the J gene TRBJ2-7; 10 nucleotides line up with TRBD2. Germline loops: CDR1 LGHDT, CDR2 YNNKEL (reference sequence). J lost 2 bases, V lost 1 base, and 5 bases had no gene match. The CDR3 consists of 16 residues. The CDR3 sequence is CASSQGPSGSTYEQYF. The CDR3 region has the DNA TGTGCCAGCAGCCAAGGACCTAGCGGGAGCACCTACGAGCAGTACTTC.

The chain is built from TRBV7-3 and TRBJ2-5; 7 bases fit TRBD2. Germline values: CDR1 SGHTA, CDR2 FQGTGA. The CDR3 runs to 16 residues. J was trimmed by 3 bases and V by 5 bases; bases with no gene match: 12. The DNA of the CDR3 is TGTGCCAGCAGCCCGGGAGGCTCGGGGGTGGAAGAGACCCAGTACTTC. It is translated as CASSPGGSGVEETQYF.

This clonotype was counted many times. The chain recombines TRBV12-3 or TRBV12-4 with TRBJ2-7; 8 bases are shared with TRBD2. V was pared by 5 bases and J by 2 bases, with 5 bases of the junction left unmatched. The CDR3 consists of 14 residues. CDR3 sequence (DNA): TGTGCCAGCAGTCGTAGCGGGGCAACCTACGAGCAGTACTTC. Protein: CASSRSGATYEQYF.

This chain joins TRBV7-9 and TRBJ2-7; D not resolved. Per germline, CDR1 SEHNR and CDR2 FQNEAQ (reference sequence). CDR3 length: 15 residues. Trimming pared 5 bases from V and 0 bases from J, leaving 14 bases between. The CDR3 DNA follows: TGTGCCAGCAGCCAAGAGGTCGCGAGCTCCTACGAGCAGTACTTC. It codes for CASSQEVASSYEQYF. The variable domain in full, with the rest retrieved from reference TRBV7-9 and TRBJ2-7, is DTGVSQNPRHKITKRGQNVTFRCDPISEHNRLYWYRQTLGQGPEFLTYFQNEAQLEKSRLLSDRFSAERPKGSFSTLEIQRTEQGDSAMYLCASSQEVASSYEQYFGPGTRLTVT.

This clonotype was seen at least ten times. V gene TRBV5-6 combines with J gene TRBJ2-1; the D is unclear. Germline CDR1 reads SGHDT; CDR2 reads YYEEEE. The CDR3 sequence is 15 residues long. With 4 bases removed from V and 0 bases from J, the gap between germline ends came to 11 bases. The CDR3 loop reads CASSSRWTSYNEQFF. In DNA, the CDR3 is TGTGCCAGCAGCAGTAGGTGGACCTCCTACAATGAGCAGTTCTTC.